One T cell receptor (beta chain) is described in this entry. Generated by immunoSEQ multiplex PCR, the TCRdb table keeps only in-frame clones and is missing some. The sample carries some 2,000,000 clones, 85% to 95% recorded once. The data originate from a study of shared clonotypes between healthy human individuals. It was CD45RO-negative cells, positively selected for CCR7, that made up naive CD8 cells, with terminally differentiated effector memory CD45RA+ cells excluded. V dropped 0 bases and J dropped 0 bases, with 9 bases sitting between them. The CDR3 contains 16 residues. CDR1 MNHEY and CDR2 SMNVEV come from the germline V gene (reference sequence).

The genes are TRBV27 and TRBJ2-1; D is uncertain. Sequenced input: naive CD8+ T cells sorted from blood. The receptor was isolated from a man aged 18-30 years in good health. The CDR3 DNA reads TGTGCCAGCAGTTTATCGGCACAAGCCTCCTACAATGAGCAGTTCTTC. Its translation is CASSLSAQASYNEQFF.